This T cell receptor (beta chain) was recorded in a study of shared clonotypes between healthy human individuals. Turning to this clone: Its antigen is unidentified.

Every subset's genomic DNA went evenly onto several immunoSEQ plates. The assay was immunoSEQ multiplex PCR, and TCRdb's table has in-frame clones only and misses some. The sample yields about 2.1 million clones, 93% seen once. Findings of the study overall: Generation probabilities of non-shared clonotypes were lower (relative to those shared by all four donors).

Selected positively for CCR7 and CD45RO-negative, naive CD8 cells excluded terminally differentiated effector memory CD45RA+ cells. The donors were adults (healthy and HIV-negative) with no recent acute infections or vaccinations. Every donor, a Caucasian adult, lived in Nashville, Tennessee. The clonotype originates from a man between 18 and 29 years old in good health. Some clones in this sample may be carry-over from other donors' samples. Sequencing was carried out using naive CD8+ T cells from PBMCs.

The DNA of the CDR3 is TGTGCCAGCAGCTTAAGGGACGTCGGCGAGCAGTACTTC. This codes for CASSLRDVGEQYF. The chain links TRBV7-3 to TRBJ2-7; D assignment may be TRBD1 or TRBD2 (5 bases each). This CDR3 contains 13 residues. Germline V gives CDR1 SGHTA, CDR2 FQGTGA. The V gene lost 1 base and the J gene lost 6 bases, with 10 bases spanning the gap.